This is a list of T cell receptor beta chains from one sample in a study of cytomegalovirus exposure and HLA in healthy donors. Measured with immunoSEQ multiplex PCR; TCRdb has only the in-frame clones, and not every one. The sample has 150,000 to 200,000 clones; approximately 80% are singletons. The sample consisted of PBMCs. These receptors were collected from a young woman in good health and CMV-seronegative. Both conserved end residues are part of each CDR3. D genes are given only for firm matches. Expanded clones get a size class; other rows say once, few or many, or leave the size out.

d_gene	v_gene	abundance	j_gene	CDR3nt	CDR3aa
NA	TRBV5-5	NA	TRBJ1-6	TGTGCCAGCAGCTTGCTTGTAGCCAATTCACCCCTCCACTTT	CASSLLVANSPLHF
TRBD1	TRBV5-1	few	TRBJ2-7	TGCGCCAGCAGCTCCTCACCTCGAAGACAGGGGAGCTACGAGCAGTACTTC	CASSSSPRRQGSYEQYF
NA	TRBV29-1	NA	TRBJ2-1	TGCAGCGTTAGCGGCAATGAGCAGTTCTTC	CSVSGNEQFF
TRBD1	TRBV6-5	NA	TRBJ1-2	TGTGCCAGCAGTCGGACAGGGGGCGGTCTCTATGGCTACACCTTC	CASSRTGGGLYGYTF
TRBD2	TRBV28	NA	TRBJ2-1	TGTGCTAGCAGAGTCCGCCCAGCGGGGGGAGGGCGGGAGCAGTTCTTC	CASRVRPAGGGREQFF
NA	TRBV19	NA	TRBJ2-7	TGTGCCAGTAGTATAGATCGGGGATACGAGCAGTACTTC	CASSIDRGYEQYF
NA	TRBV30	NA	TRBJ2-7	TGTGCCTGGAGTGTATACTCAAACGAGCAGTACTTC	CAWSVYSNEQYF
TRBD2	TRBV29-1	NA	TRBJ2-1	TGCAGCGTCCCCGGGACTAGGTACTACAATGAGCAGTTCTTC	CSVPGTRYYNEQFF
NA	TRBV9	NA	TRBJ1-1	TGTGCCAGCAGCGTAGAGGGGCTCACGGGGGATGAAGCTTTCTTT	CASSVEGLTGDEAFF
NA	TRBV21-1	once	TRBJ1-5	TGTGCCAGCAGCACAGACAGGCCCCACGGCTTCAATCAGCCCCAGCATTTT	CASSTDRPHGFNQPQHF
NA	TRBV4-1	NA	TRBJ1-5	TGCGCCAGCAGCCATCCCCGGGAGACAGAACTTAGGGATAGCAATCAGCCCCAGCATTTT	CASSHPRETELRDSNQPQHF
NA	TRBV7-9	NA	TRBJ1-1	TGTTCCAGCAGCTTGGACAGTCAGGTTGGTTTCTTT	CSSSLDSQVGFF
TRBD2	TRBV4-1	few	TRBJ2-1	TGCGCCAGCAGCCCGACTACTAGCGGGGGATACAATGAGCAGTTCTTC	CASSPTTSGGYNEQFF
TRBD2	TRBV5-3	NA	TRBJ2-1	TGTGCCAGAAGCACCGAAGGGACGACTAGCGGCGAATACAATGAGCAGTTCTTC	CARSTEGTTSGEYNEQFF
NA	TRBV2	NA	TRBJ1-3	TGTGCCAGCAGTGAAAGTTCAGGCCGTCTCTCTGGAAACACCATATATTTT	CASSESSGRLSGNTIYF
NA	TRBV5-5	NA	TRBJ1-6	TGTGCCAGCAGCTTGGCTTACGCAGGTGGTAATTCACCCCTCCACTTT	CASSLAYAGGNSPLHF
NA	TRBV29-1	NA	TRBJ2-1	TGCAGCGTTATTAAACTCGCCACCTACAATGAGCAGTTCTTC	CSVIKLATYNEQFF
TRBD1	TRBV29-1	NA	TRBJ2-4	TGCAGCGTCGAGGACAGGGGCAGGAATACCAAAAACATTCAGTACTTC	CSVEDRGRNTKNIQYF
NA	TRBV7-9	NA	TRBJ1-2	TGTGCCAGCAGCTTAGTCGTGGCAGGCGGCTACACCTTC	CASSLVVAGGYTF
TRBD2	TRBV4-1	NA	TRBJ2-2	TGCGCCAGCAGCCCCCTAGGGCGGGAGGGCCCTAAGACCGGGGAGCTGTTTTTT	CASSPLGREGPKTGELFF
TRBD1	TRBV5-5	few	TRBJ1-2	TGTGCCAGCAGCTTGGACTCGACAGGGGGTGGCTACACCTTC	CASSLDSTGGGYTF
NA	TRBV7-3	NA	TRBJ2-1	TGTGCCAGCAGCCCCATCGGAGGCTATGAGCAGTTCTTC	CASSPIGGYEQFF
NA	TRBV21-1	NA	TRBJ1-2	TGTGCCAGCAGCAAAGCGCTGGTCAGGGGGTGTGGCTACACCTTC	CASSKALVRGCGYTF
NA	TRBV19	NA	TRBJ2-7	TGTGCCAGTAGTCCACAGGCCCCCAAGGCAGGGGCCGTCTACGAGCAGTACTTC	CASSPQAPKAGAVYEQYF
NA	TRBV6-5	NA	TRBJ2-2	TGTGCCAGCAGGCGCACAGGGAGCGGGGAGCTGTTTTTT	CASRRTGSGELFF
TRBD1	TRBV28	NA	TRBJ1-2	TGTGCCAGCAGTCCTGGGGACAGGGGAGGTTATGGCTACACCTTC	CASSPGDRGGYGYTF
TRBD2	TRBV5-1	NA	TRBJ2-1	TGCGCCAGCAGACCGGCGGGGGGCTCCTACAATGAGCAGTTCTTC	CASRPAGGSYNEQFF
TRBD1	TRBV2	NA	TRBJ2-2	TGTGCCAGCAGTGAGACAGGGGCAAACACCGGGGAGCTGTTTTTT	CASSETGANTGELFF
NA	TRBV5-5	NA	TRBJ1-5	TGTGCCAGCAGCTTGGCCACGGGGTCGATAGGGCCCCAGCATTTT	CASSLATGSIGPQHF